These T cell receptor beta chains were read from a single sample in a study of control samples from healthy donors and cancer patients. Profiling relied on immunoSEQ multiplex PCR, and the TCRdb table lists in-frame clones only, not all of them. The data show just under 80,000 clones, around nine tenths seen once. The material sequenced was PBMCs. All receptors derive from a woman between 55 and 75 years old with head and neck cancer. The CDR3 runs from the conserved cysteine through the conserved F or W. The D gene is left open where the match is weak. Where a row states a size, it is once, few, many or the class of an expanded clone; other rows omit it.

clone size	V gene	J gene	D gene	CDR3 length	CDR3 DNA	CDR3 protein
-	TRBV18	TRBJ2-2	-	12	TGTGCCAGCTCAACCAACACCGGGGAGCTGTTTTTT	CASSTNTGELFF
-	TRBV6-2/TRBV6-3	TRBJ2-7	TRBD2	15	TGTGCCAGCAGTTACTCGGGACTAGCGGGAGGCGAGCAGTACTTC	CASSYSGLAGGEQYF
-	TRBV9	TRBJ2-1	TRBD2	16	TGTGCCAGCAGCGTATCCGGGACTAGCTCTAAGGGAGAGCAGTTCTTC	CASSVSGTSSKGEQFF
-	TRBV7-2	TRBJ1-1	-	14	TGTGCCAGCGCGGTCAACAGCCAAAACACTGAAGCTTTCTTT	CASAVNSQNTEAFF
-	TRBV25-1	TRBJ2-1	TRBD2	15	TGTGCCAGCAGCACCCCGGGACTAGAGAACAATGAGCAGTTCTTC	CASSTPGLENNEQFF
-	TRBV6-5	TRBJ2-7	-	13	TGTGCCAGCCGGGACGGAAGCTCCTACGAGCAGTACTTC	CASRDGSSYEQYF
-	TRBV2	TRBJ2-5	-	13	TGTGCCAGCAGCTACGGAACGGGGGAGACCCAGTACTTC	CASSYGTGETQYF
-	TRBV7-2	TRBJ2-2	TRBD1	16	TGTGCCAGCAGCCTAGGGACAGGGGTAATAGCCGGGGAGCTGTTTTTT	CASSLGTGVIAGELFF
-	TRBV19	TRBJ1-2	-	13	TGTGCCAGTAGTCCCAATGTGGTGCATGGCTACACCTTC	CASSPNVVHGYTF
few	TRBV2	TRBJ2-1	TRBD2	15	TGTGCCAGCAGTCTGGCTAGCGGTGCCTACAATGAGCAGTTCTTC	CASSLASGAYNEQFF
-	TRBV30	TRBJ1-1	-	13	TGTGCCTGGAGTGCGCAGATGAACACTGAAGCTTTCTTT	CAWSAQMNTEAFF
-	TRBV27	TRBJ2-1	TRBD1	13	TGTGCCAGCAGTTCGGGACAGGGGGGTGAGCAGTTCTTC	CASSSGQGGEQFF
-	TRBV15	TRBJ2-5	-	14	TGTGCCACCAGCAGAGAGCAGGGATGGGAGACCCAGTACTTC	CATSREQGWETQYF
-	TRBV19	TRBJ2-1	-	15	TGTGCCAGTAGTGGAACAGGGATTGGTTTCGATGAGCAGTTCTTC	CASSGTGIGFDEQFF
-	TRBV4-3	TRBJ2-1	-	16	TGCGCCAGCAGCCAAGATAGGGCTAGCGTGAGCAATGAGCAGTTCTTC	CASSQDRASVSNEQFF
few	TRBV7-7	TRBJ2-3	-	15	TGTGCCAGCAGCCCTCAGGGGCTCGGCACAGATACGCAGTATTTT	CASSPQGLGTDTQYF
once	TRBV5-1	TRBJ2-5	-	14	TGCGCCAGCAGCTTGTACGCGGGCTTAGAGACCCAGTACTTC	CASSLYAGLETQYF
-	TRBV7-9	TRBJ1-2	-	14	TGTGCCAGCAGCCACCCGGGAGTACAATATGGCTACACCTTC	CASSHPGVQYGYTF
-	TRBV3-1/TRBV3-2	TRBJ1-5	-	17	TGTGCCAGCAGTCAATCAGGGGTATGGGGTATGTTGCAGCCCCAGCATTTT	CASSQSGVWGMLQPQHF
-	TRBV3-1/TRBV3-2	TRBJ2-2	TRBD2	17	TGTGCCAGCAGCCAAGGATTTAGCGGGAGCCGTACCGGGGAGCTGTTTTTT	CASSQGFSGSRTGELFF
-	TRBV5-1	TRBJ1-2	-	14	TGCGCCAGCAGCTTGGAAGGGAGAGACTATGGCTACACCTTC	CASSLEGRDYGYTF
-	TRBV6-6	TRBJ2-1	TRBD2	15	TGTGCCAGCAGCCTTAGCGGGATTAACTACAATGAGCAGTTCTTC	CASSLSGINYNEQFF
-	TRBV24-1	TRBJ2-7	-	16	TGTGCCACCAGCAGCCAAGAACGGGGGGCGCTCTACGAGCAGTACTTC	CATSSQERGALYEQYF
-	TRBV11-2	TRBJ2-1	TRBD2	14	TGTGCCAGCAGCTTAGGACTAGCGGGGGAGGTGCAGTTCTTC	CASSLGLAGEVQFF
-	TRBV25-1	TRBJ2-2	-	14	TGTGCCAGCAGTGAACAGGTGAACACCGGGGAGCTGTTTTTT	CASSEQVNTGELFF
-	TRBV6-6	TRBJ2-3	TRBD1	15	TGTGCCAGCAGAGACTCTAAGGGGGCGACAGATACGCAGTATTTT	CASRDSKGATDTQYF
-	TRBV6-6	TRBJ2-7	TRBD2	14	TGTGCCAGCTCTCTAGCGGGAGCGGTCTACGAGCAGTACTTC	CASSLAGAVYEQYF
-	TRBV6-4	TRBJ2-2	-	15	TGTGCCAGCAGTGCCCAGCCGACGGTTACCGGGGAGCTGTTTTTT	CASSAQPTVTGELFF
-	TRBV30	TRBJ2-2	-	14	TGTGCCTGGAGGACTTTTAGCGCCACCGGGGAGCTGTTTTTT	CAWRTFSATGELFF
-	TRBV14	TRBJ1-5	-	13	TGTGCCAGCAGCCAAGGGGGCAATCAGCCCCAGCATTTT	CASSQGGNQPQHF
-	TRBV19	TRBJ2-1	TRBD2	16	TGTGCCAGTAGTCCGAATCACCAGACTAGCGGGAATGAGCAGTTCTTC	CASSPNHQTSGNEQFF
-	TRBV4-1	TRBJ2-1	-	17	TGCGCCAGCAGCCCGAACACCTGGGGCTCTTCCTACAATGAGCAGTTCTTC	CASSPNTWGSSYNEQFF
once	TRBV7-9	TRBJ2-7	-	12	TGTGCCAGCAGCTTACAACAATACGAGCAGTACTTC	CASSLQQYEQYF
-	TRBV29-1	TRBJ1-1	-	14	TGCAGCGTGTATCCGATGGGGTCTAGCACTGAAGCTTTCTTT	CSVYPMGSSTEAFF
-	TRBV3-1/TRBV3-2	TRBJ2-5	-	16	TGTGCCAGCAGCCAAGTCTCGGACGGCTTAAAAGAGACCCAGTACTTC	CASSQVSDGLKETQYF
-	TRBV28	TRBJ1-6	-	14	TGTGCCAGCAGTGAACGCTCCTATAATTCACCCCTCCACTTT	CASSERSYNSPLHF
-	TRBV10-3	TRBJ1-2	-	16	TGTGCCATCAGTGAGTATCGGACAGATCCCGACTATGGCTACACCTTC	CAISEYRTDPDYGYTF
-	TRBV19	TRBJ2-2	TRBD1	16	TGTGCCAGTAAATTACAGGGGGCGCTGGGCACCGGGGAGCTGTTTTTT	CASKLQGALGTGELFF
-	TRBV29-1	TRBJ2-1	TRBD2	16	TGCAGCGTTGAAGGGCTAGCGGGAGTAAGGGGCAATGAGCAGTTCTTC	CSVEGLAGVRGNEQFF
-	TRBV15	TRBJ1-2	TRBD1	16	TGTGCCACCAGCAGAGATCTTTGGACAGGGGGCCCTGGCTACACCTTC	CATSRDLWTGGPGYTF
-	TRBV28	TRBJ2-5	TRBD2	17	TGTGCCAGCAGTCCCCTACGGCGGGGGAGGGCCCGGGAGACCCAGTACTTC	CASSPLRRGRARETQYF
-	TRBV7-9	TRBJ2-7	TRBD2	14	TGTGCCAGCAGCCTAGGACTAGCGGGCTACGAGCAGTACTTC	CASSLGLAGYEQYF
-	TRBV7-9	TRBJ1-6	-	15	TGTGCCAGCAGCGCCCTCGGGAATAATAATTCACCCCTCCACTTT	CASSALGNNNSPLHF
-	TRBV7-2	TRBJ2-3	TRBD2	17	TGTGCCAGCAGCGCCACCGGTAGCGGGTGGAGCACAGATACGCAGTATTTT	CASSATGSGWSTDTQYF
-	TRBV19	TRBJ2-5	-	15	TGTGCCAGTAGCCTCACCCAGGGCCCCCAAGAGACCCAGTACTTC	CASSLTQGPQETQYF
-	TRBV2	TRBJ2-1	-	17	TGTGCCAGCAGTGATCTGGGTAGCCCCAGCTCCTACAATGAGCAGTTCTTC	CASSDLGSPSSYNEQFF
once	TRBV7-9	TRBJ2-5	-	15	TGTGCCAGCAGCTTCGCCCGGGACCTGCAAGAGACCCAGTACTTC	CASSFARDLQETQYF
-	TRBV3-1/TRBV3-2	TRBJ2-5	-	14	TGTGCCAGCAGCCAAGCGTACTCCCAAGAGACCCAGTACTTC	CASSQAYSQETQYF